This T cell receptor beta chain appears in the sequencing data of a study of human T cells and chemical hapten exposure. Study context: On roughly 2 cm by roughly 2 cm of upper inner arm skin, sensitization was performed with 2% DPC. Broader study findings: The study found expanded TCRs formed significantly more large CDR3 similarity clusters than controls. Alopecia affecting every donor means their immune response may not match healthy people's.

Time point indicated: patch test 1, 2 weeks after DPC sensitization. Treatment: therapeutic diphenylcyclopropenone sensitization with weekly scalp DPC. Remarks on this clonotype: As yet, its antigen is unknown.

TCRdb redid the calling of the RACE reads with MiXCR, one entry per CDR3 protein. This sample yields over 85,000 distinct CDR3 sequences, of which around 12% are seen a single time; 2% to 2.5% belongs to the top ten. J gave up 7 bases and V 0 bases, and 8 bases lay outside the gene matches. The CDR3 spans 15 residues. Germline CDR1 SEHNR, CDR2 FQNEAQ (reference sequence). The material was whole blood, obtained in connection with sensitization to the hapten diphenylcyclopropenone (DPC). The TCR comes from a woman aged 40 to 49 with alopecia areata. Some clones in this sample may be carry-over from other donors' samples. V gene TRBV7-9 combines with J gene TRBJ1-2; TRBD1 matches at 7 bases. The CDR3 spells CASSLAWQGDFGYTF. For the CDR3, the DNA is TGTGCCAGCAGCTTAGCTTGGCAGGGGGACTTTGGCTACACCTTC.